The sequence of this T cell receptor (beta chain) was determined in a study of T cells in Graves' hyperthyroidism and ophthalmopathy (dated by TCRdb to about 2019). About the study as a whole: Peripheral blood samples were taken at the time of initial diagnosis, prior to any treatment. To identify TCR V-J signatures that set the groups apart, the researchers used a discovery cohort of approximately 98 patients, made up of approximately 43 with Graves' ophthalmopathy and 57 with stable Graves' hyperthyroidism. Prospective prediction of ophthalmopathy was tested in an independent validation cohort consisting of some 19 hyperthyroidism patients and some 17 patients who later progressed to ophthalmopathy. The 95 to 100 discovery patients were randomly split 7:3 into training and test sets. Thyroid tissue and blood T-cell repertoires from several Graves' hyperthyroidism patients were also compared in the study. Once sampling was done, hyperthyroidism patients were given methimazole at a starting dose of 30 mg daily, whereas ophthalmopathy patients were given high-dose intravenous methylprednisolone. The paper reports TCR Vbeta CDR3 sequencing of 140 or so peripheral blood samples: approximately 41 ophthalmopathy, 75 to 80 hyperthyroidism and 17 progressor patients.

Ophthalmopathy patients had moderately to severely active disease, Clinical Activity Score of at least 3, NOSPECS grade of at least 4, and duration under 3 months. The study excluded patients with uncontrolled infections, other autoimmune diseases, pregnancy or lactation. Diagnoses relied on clinical symptoms, serum thyroxine and TRAb, thyroid ultrasound and orbital computed tomography. PBMCs were isolated from more than 9 ml of fresh peripheral blood by Ficoll-Paque density gradient centrifugation. Total RNA was extracted using Trizol reagent, and RNA quality was assessed on an Agilent 2100 Bioanalyzer. Trimming accounts for 5 bases at V and 5 bases at J, while the number of junction bases matched to no gene is 11. CDR1 and CDR2 were assigned from the germline V gene as LGHNT and FRNRAP. Counted from cysteine to phenylalanine, this CDR3 has 16 amino acids. Only CDR3 DNA is held: 48 bases, read in frame from base 1.

Study-wide findings and limitations: Most expanded thyroid clonotypes (frequency above 0.001) were also detected in blood, suggesting blood repertoires may reflect thyroid immune responses. Sample size was not statistically predetermined, and blinding of investigators to group allocation was not performed. A model built on a 13 V-J signature distinguished ophthalmopathy from stable hyperthyroidism, reaching 87.88% sensitivity and approximately 83% specificity in cross-validation and 80%/75% in testing. In validation, the model predicted progression to ophthalmopathy with over 65% sensitivity and around 72% specificity, a median of approximately 6.7 months before onset.

TCR beta CDR3 regions were amplified from RNA transcripts. The first round of RT-PCR for the TCR CDR3 was performed with the HTBI primer set and the Qiagen OneStep RT-PCR kit. Libraries were constructed in a second round of multiplex PCR, after which size selection and purification were performed. The libraries were sequenced on an Illumina HiSeq2000 using paired-end 100 bp reads. Per the original workflow: Raw data were processed with SOAPnuke, discarding reads with adapters, uncalled bases, mean Phred below 15, or no exact constant-primer or identifier match. High-quality paired reads were merged using COPE v1.2.5, and each unique nucleotide sequence was defined as a clonotype. Clonotypes were aligned to IMGT TRBV, TRBD and TRBJ reference segments using MiTCR v1.1. Only V-J combinations with frequency above 0.0001, covering 98% to 99.2% of repertoires, were analysed. A TCS score was defined as the ratio between F50 (clonal expansion) and ExV (chaos), using BLOSUM62-based TCRdist between CDR3 peptides within each V-J. Welch's t-statistics and random forest reduced 450 to 600 V-J features to some 14, which were used in a naive Bayes classifier (R e1071). Clones were called with MiXCR by TCRdb after fastp trimmed the public reads at Q25, and only in-frame beta chains were retained. Each entry is one CDR3 protein sequence, shown with its most common DNA and genes. These V and J calls originate from TCRdb's pipeline instead of the authors' own analysis. The sample yields fewer than 500,000 distinct CDR3 sequences; around 15% were counted once. Around 14% of the sample lies in the top ten.

This clonotype has ten or more counts. Its antigen has not been determined. No per-base quality is available; no much larger clone lies one base away. The sequence is built from TRBV12-5 and TRBJ2-2, with TRBD2 identical over 7 junction bases. Sequencing was done on a sample of blood. This TCR was recovered from a man aged 18 to 29 with Graves' ophthalmopathy. The CDR3: CASGTPAGMRTGELFF. The DNA sequence is TGTGCTAGTGGTACTCCAGCGGGGATGAGAACCGGGGAGCTGTTTTTT.